The 23 T cell receptor beta chains below all came from one sample that was sequenced in a study of control samples from healthy donors and cancer patients (dated by TCRdb to 2020 to 2021). Libraries were prepared through the immunoSEQ multiplex PCR assay. As stored in TCRdb, this immuneACCESS dataset retains in-frame rearrangements with V and J assigned. A fraction of the clones does not appear; measured against another copy, unresolved V genes explain less than half of the discrepancy, and the remainder lacks a known reason. Present in this sample are about 68,000 clones, approximately 86% of which were seen just once. The ten top clones hold 15% to 19% of the sample. Source material: blood. These receptors originate from a man in his sixties in good health.

The rearrangement links TRBV15 to TRBJ1-5; D is unclear. The V end lost 0 bases, the J end lost 6 bases, and 12 bases lay between the germline ends. Germline CDR1 reads LNHNV; CDR2 reads YYDKDF (reference sequence). The CDR3 has 15 amino acids. The CDR3 bases are TGTGCCACCAGCAGAGATTTTTTGGGAAGTCAGCCCCAGCATTTT. It codes for CATSRDFLGSQPQHF.

This rearrangement joins TRBV29-1 to TRBJ2-1, with TRBD2 matching 9 bases. With V trimmed by 8 bases and J by 6 bases, 11 bases remained unmatched. The CDR3 is made up of 14 amino acids. Per germline, CDR1 SQVTM and CDR2 ANQGSEA. The CDR3: CSIGLGTSPNEQFF. The CDR3 region has the DNA TGCAGCATCGGGTTGGGGACTAGCCCCAATGAGCAGTTCTTC.

The V and J genes are TRBV19 and TRBJ1-4; 7 nucleotides line up with TRBD1. This CDR3 spans 14 amino acids. Trimming removed 8 bases from V and 8 bases from J; junction bases left unmatched: 11. Germline CDR1 LNHDA, CDR2 SQIVND (reference sequence). In nucleotides, the CDR3 is TGTGCCAGTCGTCAGGGGGGCGCAGACGAAAAACTGTTTTTT. It specifies CASRQGGADEKLFF.

Note on this clone: This sample also contains other DNA sequences that code for the same CDR3. The chain joins TRBV5-6 to TRBJ1-4, with D maybe TRBD1 (5 bases). V shed 0 bases and J shed 4 bases, with 10 bases lying between them. CDR3 length: 15 residues. The V gene's germline CDR1 is SGHDT and CDR2 YYEEEE. This CDR3 is CASSLGGRGNEKLFF. The CDR3 DNA reads TGTGCCAGCAGCTTGGGGGGCCGGGGTAATGAAAAACTGTTTTTT. Combining the CDR3 with reference TRBV5-6 and TRBJ1-4 gives the whole variable domain DAGVTQSPTHLIKTRGQQVTLRCSPKSGHDTVSWYQQALGQGPQFIFQYYEEEERQRGNFPDRFSGHQFPNYSSELNVNALLLGDSALYLCASSLGGRGNEKLFFGSGTQLSVL.

CDR3 residues: CASSGGTGANTEAFF. CDR3 in DNA: TGCGCCAGCAGCGGGGGGACAGGGGCGAACACTGAAGCTTTCTTT. The rearrangement joins TRBV5-1 to TRBJ1-1; 10 nucleotides align to TRBD1. This CDR3 contains 15 residues. J lost 1 base, V lost 4 bases, and 4 bases had no gene match. CDR1 and CDR2 (germline): SGHRS, YFSETQ.

Here the CDR3 DNA reads TGTGCCAGCTCGTCTCAGGGGGCCGTGAACACCGGGGAGCTGTTTTTT. This translates into CASSSQGAVNTGELFF. The rearrangement joins TRBV6-6 to TRBJ2-2, with TRBD1 matching over 8 bases. This CDR3 has 16 amino acids. Per germline, CDR1 MNHNY and CDR2 SVGAGI (reference sequence). Unmatched junction bases numbered 9, after V lost 8 bases and J lost 1 base.

J is TRBJ2-1 and V is TRBV12-5; TRBD2 matches at 11 bases. This CDR3 region has 16 residues. Unmatched junction bases numbered 6, after V lost 1 base and J lost 7 bases. Germline V gene lookup returns CDR1 LGHNT and CDR2 FRNRAP. The CDR3 coding sequence is TGTGCTAGTGGTTTGGACACTAGCGGGAGCTTTAATGAGCAGTTCTTC. The encoded protein is CASGLDTSGSFNEQFF.

The chain's CDR3 is CASSLVPYSGLAGWEQYF. The CDR3 DNA reads TGTGCCAGCAGCTTAGTCCCCTATTCTGGACTAGCGGGTTGGGAGCAGTACTTC. The rearrangement links TRBV7-2 to TRBJ2-7, with 11 bases matching TRBD2. Germline CDR1 and CDR2: SGHTA and FQGNSA. This CDR3 contains 18 residues. J was trimmed by 7 bases and V by 1 base; bases with no gene match: 15.

The chain has TRBV20-1 and TRBJ2-1; the D is unclear. The CDR3 is 11 amino acids. Looked up from germline, CDR1 is DFQATT and CDR2 is SNEGSKA (reference sequence). Trimming shortened V by 1 base and J by 6 bases, and 4 bases separated the two germline ends. The DNA of the CDR3 is TGCAGTGCTAGAGCGGCCAATGAGCAGTTCTTC. It specifies CSARAANEQFF.

This clone was counted once. The rearrangement uses TRBV3-1 (or the pseudogene TRBV3-2) and TRBJ1-5; possibly TRBD1 for D (5 bases). The CDR3 sequence is 15 residues long. Deletions cut 1 base from V and 4 bases from J, with 11 bases between. Germline loops: CDR1 LGHDT, CDR2 YNNKEL (reference sequence). The CDR3, as DNA: TGTGCCAGCAGCCAAGGCTACGGGGGGAATCAGCCCCAGCATTTT. Residues: CASSQGYGGNQPQHF.

The rearrangement uses TRBV6-2 or TRBV6-3 and TRBJ2-1; 9 nucleotides match TRBD2. CDR1 is MNHEY, CDR2 SVGEGT, per germline. This CDR3 comprises 15 residues. Trimming took 2 bases from V and 5 from J; bases not matched to a gene: 4. The CDR3 coding sequence is TGTGCCAGCAGTTACCAGGGACTAGCAAACAATGAGCAGTTCTTC. It yields the protein CASSYQGLANNEQFF.

V usage is TRBV5-6 and J usage is TRBJ2-1, with 12 nucleotides matching TRBD2. Per the germline V gene, CDR1 is SGHDT and CDR2 is YYEEEE. The CDR3 spans 15 residues. V dropped 0 bases and J dropped 10; count of bases not matched to a gene: 5. This CDR3 is CASSLATSGSNEQFF. In DNA form, the CDR3 reads TGTGCCAGCAGCTTGGCGACTAGCGGGAGTAACGAGCAGTTCTTC.

In this sample, this clone turned up many times. The chain has TRBV2 and TRBJ1-1; D is ambiguous. The CDR3 is made up of 13 amino acids. With 4 bases removed from V and 3 bases from J, the gap between germline ends came to 9 bases. Germline V gives CDR1 SNHLY, CDR2 FYNNEI. The DNA for the CDR3 is TGTGCCAGCAGTGTTTCGCGGGACACTGAAGCTTTCTTT. Amino acid sequence: CASSVSRDTEAFF.

This sequence joins TRBV28 and TRBJ2-7, with 9 bases that match TRBD1. Germline V lookup: CDR1 MDHEN, CDR2 SYDVKM. After removal of 6 bases from V and 1 base from J, the junction contained 1 base not matched to a gene. This CDR3 region has 13 residues. The CDR3 DNA follows: TGTGCCAGCAGGACAGGGGGATCCTACGAGCAGTACTTC. The encoded protein is CASRTGGSYEQYF.

V usage is TRBV15 and J usage is TRBJ2-5; TRBD1 is a possible D gene (6 bases). Germline assignment: CDR1 LNHNV and CDR2 YYDKDF (reference sequence). The CDR3 is 14 amino acids. Trimming stripped 1 base from V and 3 bases from J, with 9 bases between. The CDR3, as DNA: TGTGCCACCAGCAGAGGGGACAACAAAGAGACCCAGTACTTC. Amino acid sequence: CATSRGDNKETQYF.

As DNA, the CDR3 is TGCAGTGCTAGTTCTAGCGCCCCGTACGAGCAGTACTTC. Encoded protein: CSASSSAPYEQYF. The V and J genes are TRBV20-1 and TRBJ2-7; TRBD2 is a possible D gene (6 bases). Trimming took 3 bases from V and 4 from J, leaving 13 bases between them. Germline assignment: CDR1 DFQATT and CDR2 SNEGSKA (reference sequence). The CDR3 consists of 13 residues.

There are a few counts of this clone. V is TRBV7-9 and J is TRBJ1-2, with D unclear. Looked up from germline, CDR1 is SEHNR and CDR2 is FQNEAQ (reference sequence). V lost 1 base and J lost 3, with 12 bases in between. The CDR3 runs 15 residues. The CDR3 loop is CASSLDDRTYYGYTF. DNA for the CDR3: TGTGCCAGCAGCTTAGATGATAGGACCTACTATGGCTACACCTTC.

V gene TRBV4-1 combines with J gene TRBJ1-5; a possible D gene is TRBD1 (5 bases). The CDR3 length is 15 residues. The V gene lost 0 bases and the J gene lost 4 bases, with 10 bases spanning the gap. Per the germline V gene, CDR1 is MGHRA and CDR2 is YSYEKL. In DNA, the CDR3 is TGCGCCAGCAGCCAAGAGGCAGGGCCGAATCAGCCCCAGCATTTT. It codes for CASSQEAGPNQPQHF.

This clone was picked up a small number of times. The gene calls are TRBV5-5 and TRBJ1-2; 10 nucleotides match TRBD1. Unmatched junction bases numbered 4, after V lost 4 bases and J lost 7 bases. The CDR3 loop spans 13 amino acids. The germline V gene has CDR1 SGHKS and CDR2 YYEKEE (reference sequence). In DNA form, the CDR3 reads TGTGCCAGCAGCGGGACAGGGGATTCTGGCTACACCTTC. Residues: CASSGTGDSGYTF.

The V call is TRBV7-3, the J call TRBJ1-6; D gene uncertain. V lost 4 bases and J 14 bases, leaving 15 bases between the germline ends. The CDR3 extends over 13 amino acids. From germline, CDR1 is SGHTA and CDR2 FQGTGA. The CDR3 protein is CASSSDRFRALHF. CDR3 DNA: TGTGCCAGCAGCTCGGACCGTTTCCGGGCCCTCCACTTT.

The chain carries TRBV19 and TRBJ1-5, with D possibly TRBD1 on 6 matching bases. The CDR3 runs 16 residues. From germline, CDR1 is LNHDA and CDR2 SQIVND (reference sequence). Trimming shortened V by 8 bases and J by 1 base, and 18 bases separated the two germline ends. The CDR3: CASGGRGLSSNQPQHF. In DNA form, the CDR3 reads TGTGCCAGTGGGGGCAGGGGTTTAAGCAGCAATCAGCCCCAGCATTTT.

The chain joins TRBV6-6 to TRBJ2-1; a possible D gene is TRBD1 (5 bases). This CDR3 contains 13 residues. The germline CDR1 and CDR2 sequences are MNHNY and SVGAGI (reference sequence). V was trimmed by 7 bases and J by 6 bases, leaving 13 bases between them. The CDR3 protein is CASTRQGVNEQFF. The CDR3, as DNA: TGTGCCAGCACCCGACAAGGGGTCAATGAGCAGTTCTTC.

This clone was detected only once. V is TRBV5-8 and J is TRBJ2-1; 14 nucleotides align to TRBD2. The V segment lost 0 bases and the J segment 9 bases; nucleotides outside the gene matches: 5. CDR3 length: 16 residues. Looked up from germline, CDR1 is SGHTS and CDR2 is YDEGEE. CDR3 sequence: CASSLVGLAGEVEQFF. The CDR3 coding sequence is TGTGCCAGCAGCTTGGTGGGACTAGCGGGAGAAGTTGAGCAGTTCTTC.